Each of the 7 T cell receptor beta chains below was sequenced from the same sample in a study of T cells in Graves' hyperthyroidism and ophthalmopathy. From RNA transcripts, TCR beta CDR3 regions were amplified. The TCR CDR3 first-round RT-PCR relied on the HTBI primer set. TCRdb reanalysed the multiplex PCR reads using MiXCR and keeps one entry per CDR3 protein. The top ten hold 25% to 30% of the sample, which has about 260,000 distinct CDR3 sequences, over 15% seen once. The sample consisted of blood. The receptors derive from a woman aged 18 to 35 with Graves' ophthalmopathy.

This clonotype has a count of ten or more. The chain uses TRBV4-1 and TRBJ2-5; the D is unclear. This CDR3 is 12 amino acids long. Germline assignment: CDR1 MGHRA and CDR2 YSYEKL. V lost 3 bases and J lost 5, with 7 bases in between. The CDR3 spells CASSQIRETQYF. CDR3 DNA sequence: TGCGCCAGCAGCCAGATCCGGGAGACCCAGTACTTC.

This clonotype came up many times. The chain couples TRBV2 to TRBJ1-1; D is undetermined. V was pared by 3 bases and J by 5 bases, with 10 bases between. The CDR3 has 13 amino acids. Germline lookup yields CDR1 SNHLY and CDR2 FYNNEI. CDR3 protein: CASSDGRGTEAFF. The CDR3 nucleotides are TGTGCCAGCAGTGACGGACGAGGAACTGAAGCTTTCTTT. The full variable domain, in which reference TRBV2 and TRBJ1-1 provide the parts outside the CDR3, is EPEVTQTPSHQVTQMGQEVILRCVPISNHLYFYWYRQILGQKVEFLVSFYNNEISEKSEIFDDQFSVERPDGSNFTLKIRSTKLEDSAMYFCASSDGRGTEAFFGQGTRLTVV.

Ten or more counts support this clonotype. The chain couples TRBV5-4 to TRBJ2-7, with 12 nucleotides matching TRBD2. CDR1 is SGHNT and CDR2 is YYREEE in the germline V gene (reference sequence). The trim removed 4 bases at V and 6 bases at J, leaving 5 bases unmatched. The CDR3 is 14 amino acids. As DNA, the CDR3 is TGTGCCAGCAGCCCGGGACTAGCGGGTCTCGAGCAGTACTTC. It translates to CASSPGLAGLEQYF.

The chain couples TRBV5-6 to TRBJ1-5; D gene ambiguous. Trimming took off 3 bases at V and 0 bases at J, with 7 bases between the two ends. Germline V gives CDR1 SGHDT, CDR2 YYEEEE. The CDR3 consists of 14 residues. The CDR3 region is CASSSYISNQPQHF. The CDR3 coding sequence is TGTGCCAGCAGCTCTTACATTAGCAATCAGCCCCAGCATTTT.

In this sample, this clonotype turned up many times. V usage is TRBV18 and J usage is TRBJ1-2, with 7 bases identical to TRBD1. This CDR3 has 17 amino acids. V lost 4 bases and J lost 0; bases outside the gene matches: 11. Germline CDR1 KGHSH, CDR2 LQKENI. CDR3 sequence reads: CASSRKNPTGPNYGYTF. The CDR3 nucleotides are TGTGCCAGCTCACGAAAGAACCCGACAGGGCCTAACTATGGCTACACCTTC. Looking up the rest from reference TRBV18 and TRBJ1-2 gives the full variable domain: NAGVMQNPRHLVRRRGQEARLRCSPMKGHSHVYWYRQLPEEGLKFMVYLQKENIIDESGMPKERFSAEFPKEGPSILRIQQVVRGDSAAYFCASSRKNPTGPNYGYTFGSGTRLTVV.

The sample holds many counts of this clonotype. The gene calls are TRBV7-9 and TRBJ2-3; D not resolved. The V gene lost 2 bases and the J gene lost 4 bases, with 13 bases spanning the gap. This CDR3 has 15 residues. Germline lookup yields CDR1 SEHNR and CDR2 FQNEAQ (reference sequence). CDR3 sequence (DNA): TGTGCCAGCAGCTTATCAAGGCCAACCCCAGATACGCAGTATTTT. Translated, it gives CASSLSRPTPDTQYF.

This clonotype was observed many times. In DNA, the CDR3 is TGCAGTGCTAGAGCGACTAGCTCCTACGAGCAGTACTTC. Protein sequence: CSARATSSYEQYF. V is TRBV20-1 and J is TRBJ2-7; D perhaps matches TRBD2 (6 bases). Germline CDR1 DFQATT, CDR2 SNEGSKA (reference sequence). The ends were cut back, 1 base at V and 0 bases at J, with 7 bases in the middle. This CDR3 region has 13 residues.